The rows below give T cell receptor beta chains drawn from one sample of a study of control samples from healthy donors and cancer patients. TCRdb's copy holds only in-frame clones and misses some; the assay was immunoSEQ multiplex PCR. The repertoire table contains some 190,000 clones. The sequenced material came from blood. The receptor source for this set is a woman aged 25-40 years in good health. The CDR3 runs from the conserved cysteine through the conserved F or W. Each record gives: V gene, D gene, J gene, CDR3 DNA, CDR3 protein. A D gene is named only where the DNA matches it firmly.

TRBV30	.	TRBJ1-5	TGTGCCTGGAGTTTGGACACTAATCAGCCCCAGCATTTT	CAWSLDTNQPQHF
TRBV5-6	.	TRBJ1-5	TGTGCCAGCAGCTTGGCGGGGAGAAGGGGCAATCAGCCCCAGCATTTT	CASSLAGRRGNQPQHF
TRBV7-2	.	TRBJ1-3	TGTGCCAGCAGCTTATACGGAAACACCATATATTTT	CASSLYGNTIYF
TRBV7-9	.	TRBJ1-5	TGTGCCAGCAGTCCAACAGGTGGCAATCAGCCCCAGCATTTT	CASSPTGGNQPQHF
TRBV5-1	.	TRBJ1-3	TGCGCCAGCAGCTTGGTCACAGGACTCCCTGGAAACACCATATATTTT	CASSLVTGLPGNTIYF
TRBV28	.	TRBJ1-5	TGTGCCAGCAGTTTCGGAGGCCGGGGAGGCAATCAGCCCCAGCATTTT	CASSFGGRGGNQPQHF
TRBV7-9	TRBD2	TRBJ2-7	TGTGCCAGCAGCCCCGTACTAGCGAGCGAGCAGTACTTC	CASSPVLASEQYF
TRBV4-1	TRBD2	TRBJ2-1	TGCGCCAGCAGCCCTTCTGGAGCAGCGGGGGGGTCGAGGGATGAGCAGTTCTTC	CASSPSGAAGGSRDEQFF
TRBV21-1	.	TRBJ1-4	TGTGCCAGCAGCAAAAGGAGGGTTTTTGCTAATGAAAAACTGTTTTTT	CASSKRRVFANEKLFF
TRBV5-1	.	TRBJ2-7	TGCGCCAGCAGCTTGGAACAGTTAGCCTACGAGCAGTACTTC	CASSLEQLAYEQYF
TRBV28	TRBD1	TRBJ1-5	TGTGCCAGCAGGAACCCGTTGACAGGGCTGCCCCAGCATTTT	CASRNPLTGLPQHF
TRBV6-4	TRBD2	TRBJ2-1	TGTGCCAGCGGTCCGAGCGGAGCGGGGGGGCTCAATGAGCAGTTCTTC	CASGPSGAGGLNEQFF
TRBV7-3	.	TRBJ1-1	TGTGCCAGCAGCTTGGGATCGTTGGGCACTGAAGCTTTCTTT	CASSLGSLGTEAFF
TRBV16	.	TRBJ1-1	TGTGCCAGCAGGCGGGGGGTGAGCACTGAAGCTTTCTTT	CASRRGVSTEAFF
TRBV28	.	TRBJ1-1	TGTGCCAGCAGTTTACAGAGCGCAGGGAACACTGAAGCTTTCTTT	CASSLQSAGNTEAFF
TRBV5-3	.	TRBJ1-3	TGTGCCAGAAGCTTGGCGGGGGGAATTACTGGAAACACCATATATTTT	CARSLAGGITGNTIYF
TRBV5-4	.	TRBJ2-2	TGTGCCAGCAGCTTACTTGGCGGGGGCCTTAACAGCGGGGAGCTGTTTTTT	CASSLLGGGLNSGELFF
TRBV27	.	TRBJ1-1	TGTGCCAGCAGTACCGGCCGTCGTGAAGCTTTCTTT	CASSTGRREAFF
TRBV7-9	.	TRBJ1-4	TGTGCCAGCAGCTTAGATAAGGGTCGTTTATCCGAAAAACTGTTTTTT	CASSLDKGRLSEKLFF
TRBV6-1	.	TRBJ1-1	TGTGCCAGCAGTGACAGGGGAAAGGGCACTGAAGCTTTCTTT	CASSDRGKGTEAFF
TRBV27	.	TRBJ2-7	TGTGCCAGCAGTCCCCAAACAGAATACGAGCAGTACTTC	CASSPQTEYEQYF
TRBV6-5	.	TRBJ2-7	TGTGCCAGCATTCCTTCCGTCCACGAGCAGTACTTC	CASIPSVHEQYF
TRBV2	.	TRBJ1-2	TGTGCCAGCAGTGACCAAGGACCGTCAACTAACTATGGCTACACCTTC	CASSDQGPSTNYGYTF
TRBV5-1	TRBD1	TRBJ2-2	TGCGCCAGCACCCAGGGACAGGGGAACACCGGGGAGCTGTTTTTT	CASTQGQGNTGELFF
TRBV19	.	TRBJ1-1	TGTGCCAGTAGTCTGAACAGTAACACTGAAGCTTTCTTT	CASSLNSNTEAFF
TRBV19	TRBD1	TRBJ2-7	TGTGCCAGTAGTTTCGGGACAGCCTCCTACGAGCAGTACTTC	CASSFGTASYEQYF
TRBV3-1/TRBV3-2	.	TRBJ2-1	TGTGCCAGCAGCCAAGAGGAACGGGGGCGTATGGATGAGCAGTTCTTC	CASSQEERGRMDEQFF
TRBV29-1	.	TRBJ2-6	TGCAGCGTTGCGGGCCCCTCTGGGGCCAACGTCCTGACTTTC	CSVAGPSGANVLTF
TRBV29-1	.	TRBJ2-7	TGCAGCGTTGGCCAACGAACCTACGAGCAGTACTTC	CSVGQRTYEQYF
TRBV28	.	TRBJ2-4	TGTGCCAGCAGTTTAGGGTTTCTAGCCAAAAACATTCAGTACTTC	CASSLGFLAKNIQYF
TRBV18	.	TRBJ1-3	TGTGCCAGCTCACCTTCTACAGGGACTGGAAACACCATATATTTT	CASSPSTGTGNTIYF
TRBV25-1	.	TRBJ1-1	TGTGCCAGCAGTGAATGGGGCGGGAAGGGCACTGAAGCTTTCTTT	CASSEWGGKGTEAFF
TRBV6-6	TRBD2	TRBJ2-5	TGTGCCAGCAGCAGGGAGCGGGGGGGCCGTCCAGAGACCCAGTACTTC	CASSRERGGRPETQYF
TRBV7-9	TRBD1	TRBJ2-6	TGTGCCAGCAGCCCGGGACAGGGAACTGGGGCCAACGTCCTGACTTTC	CASSPGQGTGANVLTF
TRBV28	TRBD2	TRBJ2-1	TGTGCCAGCAGACTAGCGGGGAACTACAATGAGCAGTTCTTC	CASRLAGNYNEQFF
TRBV3-1/TRBV3-2	.	TRBJ1-1	TGTGCCAGCAGCCAAGTGAGGAACACTGAAGCTTTCTTT	CASSQVRNTEAFF
TRBV19	.	TRBJ1-2	TGTGCCAGTACCCTCCCGGGGAAGTCCTATGGCTACACCTTC	CASTLPGKSYGYTF
TRBV6-2/TRBV6-3	.	TRBJ1-5	TGTGCCAGCAGCCCGGCGAGTTCGAGTCAGCCCCAGCATTTT	CASSPASSSQPQHF
TRBV7-7	.	TRBJ1-1	TGTGCTAGCAGCGCACTACAGGGAGGGGACACTGAAGCTTTCTTT	CASSALQGGDTEAFF
TRBV4-1	TRBD1	TRBJ1-2	TGCGCCAGCAGGGAAGGCTTCAGGGGGCATTGGGCCCACACCTTC	CASREGFRGHWAHTF
TRBV7-2	TRBD1	TRBJ1-6	TGTGCCAGCAGCTTGGGACAGGACCACGGAGATTCACCCCTCCACTTT	CASSLGQDHGDSPLHF
TRBV5-1	.	TRBJ1-4	TGCGCCAGCAGCTCCGGACCCGACCGAGAGGGACTGTTTTTT	CASSSGPDREGLFF
TRBV6-5	.	TRBJ1-6	TGTGCCAGCAGTTACGGGAGGGCAGGCAATTCACCCCTCCACTTT	CASSYGRAGNSPLHF
TRBV6-5	.	TRBJ1-1	TGTGCCAGCAGTTACGGGGCAGGGGTGAACACTGAAGCTTTCTTT	CASSYGAGVNTEAFF
TRBV18	.	TRBJ1-4	TGTGCCAGCTCACCAAGTCCCGAGGTCAAAATAATAGGAAAACTGTTTTTT	CASSPSPEVKIIGKLFF
TRBV28	.	TRBJ1-4	TGTGCCACGAACGGACAGAATAATGAAAAACTGTTTTTT	CATNGQNNEKLFF
TRBV30	.	TRBJ2-3	TGTGCCTGGACCCGCGGCGGAAGCACAGATACGCAGTATTTT	CAWTRGGSTDTQYF
TRBV19	TRBD1	TRBJ2-7	TGTGCCAGTAGTGCAGGGGGAATTGGCGAGCAGTACTTC	CASSAGGIGEQYF
TRBV10-3	.	TRBJ1-2	TGTGCCATCAGTGAGAGCCGGGAGGCCGGGGGCTACACCTTC	CAISESREAGGYTF
TRBV7-9	.	TRBJ2-7	TGTGCCAGCAGCGGTAACCGAGCACAGGGTCCCTACGAGCAGTACTTC	CASSGNRAQGPYEQYF
TRBV6-5	.	TRBJ1-3	TGTGCCAGCAGGACCTCTGGAAACACCATATATTTT	CASRTSGNTIYF
TRBV5-1	.	TRBJ1-1	TGCGCCAGCAGCTTGGCGGGGTTTAACACTGAAGCTTTCTTT	CASSLAGFNTEAFF